Described below is a single T cell receptor beta chain sequence and its context. Original data processing: Amplifying reference gene primers gave estimates of nucleated cell counts. Data came from immunoSEQ multiplex PCR; TCRdb stores just in-frame clones and leaves some out. V, J and clone size were drawn from that table, and D and trimming were deduced from the DNA. The sample shows about 250,000 clones, approximately 86% of them seen only once. The data were obtained in a study of blood T cell repertoires in COVID-19. The germline CDR1 and CDR2 sequences are SGHRS and YFSETQ. Trimming stripped 0 bases from V and 1 base from J, with 7 bases between. The CDR3 sequence is 15 residues long.

The sample taken for sequencing was peripheral blood. V gene TRBV5-1 combines with J gene TRBJ2-2; D not certain. The clonotype originates from a man aged 80 or over with acute or convalescent COVID-19. The CDR3 nucleotides are TGCGCCAGCAGCTTGGGACTTGTGAACACCGGGGAGCTGTTTTTT. Its translation: CASSLGLVNTGELFF. Combining the CDR3 with reference TRBV5-1 and TRBJ2-2 gives the whole variable domain KAGVTQTPRYLIKTRGQQVTLSCSPISGHRSVSWYQQTPGQGLQFLFEYFSETQRNKGNFPGRFSGRQFSNSRSEMNVSTLELGDSALYLCASSLGLVNTGELFFGEGSRLTVL.